Listed below are T cell receptor beta chains from one sample, sequenced in a study of blood T cells in healthy people across ages. Each CDR3 protein is one row after TCRdb ran MiXCR on the 5' RACE reads. This sample has around 990,000 distinct CDR3 sequences, with 35% to 40% found just once. The sample comprised blood. Every receptor here comes from a man younger than 35 in good health. Both conserved end residues are part of each CDR3. The D gene is left open where the match is weak. Clone size, where shown, is once, few, many, or a class for clones that have expanded.

clone size: once
D gene: .
J gene: TRBJ2-5
V gene: TRBV5-6
CDR3 protein: CASSLYSQAQETQYF
CDR3 DNA: TGTGCCAGCAGCTTGTACTCGCAGGCTCAAGAGACCCAGTACTTC

clone size: .
D gene: .
J gene: TRBJ2-5
V gene: TRBV5-1
CDR3 protein: CASSLAGAEYQETQYF
CDR3 DNA: TGCGCCAGCAGCTTGGCGGGGGCCGAATACCAAGAGACCCAGTACTTC

clone size: .
D gene: .
J gene: TRBJ2-7
V gene: TRBV5-1
CDR3 protein: CASSLEGTPSYEQYF
CDR3 DNA: TGCGCCAGCAGCTTGGAAGGGACCCCCTCCTACGAGCAGTACTTC

clone size: .
D gene: .
J gene: TRBJ2-3
V gene: TRBV20-1
CDR3 protein: CSARDGFTDTQYF
CDR3 DNA: TGCAGTGCTAGAGACGGATTCACAGATACGCAGTATTTT

clone size: few
D gene: .
J gene: TRBJ1-2
V gene: TRBV6-1
CDR3 protein: CASSPYTSGLVNYGYTF
CDR3 DNA: TGTGCCAGCAGTCCCTATACATCGGGCCTTGTCAACTATGGCTACACCTTC

clone size: few
D gene: .
J gene: TRBJ2-7
V gene: TRBV29-1
CDR3 protein: CSVVGRPSYNEQYF
CDR3 DNA: TGCAGCGTGGTAGGACGGCCCTCCTACAATGAGCAGTACTTC

clone size: .
D gene: TRBD1
J gene: TRBJ1-1
V gene: TRBV3-1
CDR3 protein: CASSQGTGGVTTEAFF
CDR3 DNA: TGTGCCAGCAGCCAAGGGACAGGGGGGGTTACCACTGAAGCTTTCTTT

clone size: .
D gene: TRBD1
J gene: TRBJ1-2
V gene: TRBV7-2
CDR3 protein: CASRQDRAGYGYTF
CDR3 DNA: TGTGCCAGCAGACAAGACAGGGCCGGCTATGGCTACACCTTC

clone size: few
D gene: .
J gene: TRBJ1-1
V gene: TRBV5-1
CDR3 protein: CASSPMGGGNTEAFF
CDR3 DNA: TGCGCCAGCAGCCCGATGGGCGGGGGGAACACTGAAGCTTTCTTT

clone size: .
D gene: .
J gene: TRBJ1-2
V gene: TRBV12-3/TRBV12-4
CDR3 protein: CASSTDSAHYGYTF
CDR3 DNA: TGTGCCAGCAGTACGGACAGTGCGCACTATGGCTACACCTTC

clone size: .
D gene: TRBD1
J gene: TRBJ1-1
V gene: TRBV28
CDR3 protein: CASSLLRQGWTNTEAFF
CDR3 DNA: TGTGCCAGCAGTTTACTCCGACAGGGATGGACGAACACTGAAGCTTTCTTT

clone size: few
D gene: .
J gene: TRBJ2-5
V gene: TRBV6-5
CDR3 protein: CASSPQGTRSGTQYF
CDR3 DNA: TGTGCCAGCAGTCCACAGGGGACTCGAAGCGGCACCCAGTACTTC

clone size: once
D gene: TRBD1
J gene: TRBJ1-6
V gene: TRBV7-8
CDR3 protein: CASSPFEMGQRNSPLHF
CDR3 DNA: TGTGCCAGCAGCCCCTTCGAAATGGGACAGAGAAATTCACCCCTCCACTTT

clone size: few
D gene: .
J gene: TRBJ2-5
V gene: TRBV4-3
CDR3 protein: CASSQAGNWETQYF
CDR3 DNA: TGCGCCAGCAGCCAAGCAGGGAATTGGGAGACCCAGTACTTC

clone size: few
D gene: TRBD1
J gene: TRBJ2-7
V gene: TRBV10-2
CDR3 protein: CASRGGDRLYNEQYF
CDR3 DNA: TGCGCCAGCAGGGGCGGGGACAGGCTATACAATGAGCAGTACTTC

clone size: few
D gene: .
J gene: TRBJ2-7
V gene: TRBV20-1
CDR3 protein: CSAERDRGYEQYF
CDR3 DNA: TGCAGTGCCGAGCGGGACAGAGGCTACGAGCAGTACTTC

clone size: few
D gene: TRBD1
J gene: TRBJ2-7
V gene: TRBV12-3/TRBV12-4
CDR3 protein: CASRPGTGGFHEQYF
CDR3 DNA: TGTGCCAGCAGGCCTGGGACAGGGGGTTTCCACGAGCAGTACTTC

clone size: .
D gene: .
J gene: TRBJ2-1
V gene: TRBV7-8
CDR3 protein: CASSSTRAEWDLGMDEQFF
CDR3 DNA: TGTGCCAGCAGCTCAACCAGGGCGGAATGGGACTTGGGGATGGATGAGCAGTTCTTC

clone size: many
D gene: .
J gene: TRBJ2-7
V gene: TRBV20-1
CDR3 protein: CSAIRSDYEQYF
CDR3 DNA: TGCAGTGCTATAAGAAGTGACTACGAGCAGTACTTC

clone size: .
D gene: TRBD1
J gene: TRBJ2-5
V gene: TRBV7-2
CDR3 protein: CASSLDTGGNEQYF
CDR3 DNA: TGTGCCAGCAGCTTAGATACAGGGGGCAATGAGCAGTACTTC

clone size: few
D gene: TRBD2
J gene: TRBJ2-3
V gene: TRBV9
CDR3 protein: CASSVSTSVPDTQYF
CDR3 DNA: TGTGCCAGCAGCGTCTCGACTAGCGTCCCAGATACGCAGTATTTT

clone size: .
D gene: TRBD1
J gene: TRBJ2-3
V gene: TRBV28
CDR3 protein: CASSPTGQGVLKSTQYF
CDR3 DNA: TGTGCCAGCAGTCCTACGGGACAGGGGGTCCTTAAAAGCACGCAGTATTTT

clone size: .
D gene: TRBD2
J gene: TRBJ2-1
V gene: TRBV7-8
CDR3 protein: CASSLTSGLAGANEQFF
CDR3 DNA: TGTGCCAGCAGCTTAACCAGTGGACTAGCGGGGGCCAATGAGCAGTTCTTC

clone size: few
D gene: .
J gene: TRBJ1-3
V gene: TRBV15
CDR3 protein: CATSRVRGSGNTIYF
CDR3 DNA: TGTGCCACCAGCAGGGTCCGGGGGTCTGGAAACACCATATATTTT

clone size: few
D gene: .
J gene: TRBJ1-5
V gene: TRBV6-2/TRBV6-3
CDR3 protein: CASSYLLGNQPQHF
CDR3 DNA: TGTGCCAGCAGTTACTTACTGGGGAATCAGCCCCAGCATTTT

clone size: .
D gene: .
J gene: TRBJ1-2
V gene: TRBV30
CDR3 protein: CAWSVLYGYTF
CDR3 DNA: TGTGCCTGGAGTGTACTCTATGGCTACACCTTC

clone size: .
D gene: .
J gene: TRBJ1-1
V gene: TRBV5-1
CDR3 protein: CASSGGTPAKAFF
CDR3 DNA: TGCGCCAGCAGCGGCGGGACTCCAGCGAAAGCTTTCTTT

clone size: few
D gene: .
J gene: TRBJ2-1
V gene: TRBV29-1
CDR3 protein: CSVEGDGSYNEQFF
CDR3 DNA: TGCAGCGTTGAGGGGGACGGCTCCTACAATGAGCAGTTCTTC

clone size: once
D gene: .
J gene: TRBJ2-3
V gene: TRBV20-1
CDR3 protein: CSTRDNYVDTQYF
CDR3 DNA: TGCAGTACTAGAGATAATTACGTAGATACGCAGTATTTT

clone size: .
D gene: TRBD1
J gene: TRBJ1-2
V gene: TRBV20-1
CDR3 protein: CSARDAAGGRYGYTF
CDR3 DNA: TGCAGTGCTAGAGATGCGGCAGGGGGTCGATATGGCTACACCTTC

clone size: few
D gene: .
J gene: TRBJ2-1
V gene: TRBV7-8
CDR3 protein: CASSLDRSYEQFF
CDR3 DNA: TGTGCCAGCAGCTTAGATCGGAGCTATGAGCAGTTCTTC

clone size: once
D gene: TRBD1
J gene: TRBJ1-4
V gene: TRBV19
CDR3 protein: CASLTRQGGNEKLFF
CDR3 DNA: TGTGCCAGTCTAACCCGACAGGGGGGAAATGAAAAACTGTTTTTT

clone size: .
D gene: .
J gene: TRBJ1-1
V gene: TRBV6-2/TRBV6-3
CDR3 protein: CASSDDGAETEAFF
CDR3 DNA: TGTGCCAGCAGTGACGACGGGGCGGAAACTGAAGCTTTCTTT

clone size: .
D gene: TRBD1
J gene: TRBJ2-7
V gene: TRBV20-1
CDR3 protein: CSARDYGQGRSYEQYF
CDR3 DNA: TGCAGTGCTAGAGATTACGGACAGGGGAGATCCTACGAGCAGTACTTC

clone size: many
D gene: .
J gene: TRBJ2-1
V gene: TRBV29-1
CDR3 protein: CSVGTNEQFF
CDR3 DNA: TGCAGCGTTGGTACCAATGAGCAGTTCTTC

clone size: .
D gene: TRBD1
J gene: TRBJ1-5
V gene: TRBV20-1
CDR3 protein: CSARDATGNQPQHF
CDR3 DNA: TGCAGTGCTAGAGACGCGACAGGGAATCAGCCCCAGCATTTT

clone size: few
D gene: .
J gene: TRBJ1-1
V gene: TRBV6-1
CDR3 protein: CASRQGRDTEAFF
CDR3 DNA: TGTGCCAGCAGACAGGGAAGAGACACTGAAGCTTTCTTT

clone size: .
D gene: .
J gene: TRBJ1-1
V gene: TRBV5-5
CDR3 protein: CASSLESGRNMNTEAFF
CDR3 DNA: TGTGCCAGCAGCTTGGAATCGGGACGGAACATGAACACTGAAGCTTTCTTT

clone size: .
D gene: .
J gene: TRBJ2-3
V gene: TRBV14
CDR3 protein: CASSRSPRSTQYF
CDR3 DNA: TGTGCCAGCAGCCGATCCCCTAGGAGTACGCAGTATTTT

clone size: .
D gene: .
J gene: TRBJ2-4
V gene: TRBV4-2
CDR3 protein: CASSQGGTGEQYF
CDR3 DNA: TGTGCCAGCAGCCAAGGGGGGACGGGGGAGCAGTACTTC

clone size: .
D gene: TRBD2
J gene: TRBJ2-5
V gene: TRBV9
CDR3 protein: CASSVAGREQYF
CDR3 DNA: TGTGCCAGCAGCGTAGCGGGGAGGGAGCAGTACTTC

clone size: many
D gene: TRBD1
J gene: TRBJ1-1
V gene: TRBV7-9
CDR3 protein: CASSFGTGDAEAFF
CDR3 DNA: TGTGCCAGCAGCTTTGGGACAGGGGACGCTGAAGCTTTCTTT

clone size: few
D gene: .
J gene: TRBJ1-1
V gene: TRBV9
CDR3 protein: CASSKAAGGFAEAFF
CDR3 DNA: TGTGCCAGCAGCAAGGCGGCCGGGGGTTTCGCTGAAGCTTTCTTT

clone size: .
D gene: TRBD1
J gene: TRBJ1-5
V gene: TRBV2
CDR3 protein: CASSKQGSNQPRHF
CDR3 DNA: TGTGCCAGCAGTAAACAGGGGAGCAATCAGCCCCGGCATTTT

clone size: .
D gene: .
J gene: TRBJ2-3
V gene: TRBV7-2
CDR3 protein: CASSPNNRATQYF
CDR3 DNA: TGTGCCAGCAGCCCAAACAACAGGGCTACGCAGTATTTT

clone size: .
D gene: .
J gene: TRBJ1-2
V gene: TRBV19
CDR3 protein: CASSIRTDRYTF
CDR3 DNA: TGTGCCAGTAGTATTAGGACAGACCGCTACACCTTC

clone size: few
D gene: .
J gene: TRBJ1-1
V gene: TRBV19
CDR3 protein: CASSALQGETEAFF
CDR3 DNA: TGTGCCAGTAGTGCCCTCCAAGGGGAAACTGAAGCTTTCTTT

clone size: few
D gene: .
J gene: TRBJ2-5
V gene: TRBV4-1
CDR3 protein: CASSQDRRTEQYF
CDR3 DNA: TGCGCCAGCAGCCAAGATAGACGGACTGAGCAGTACTTC

clone size: few
D gene: .
J gene: TRBJ1-5
V gene: TRBV20-1
CDR3 protein: CSAIRQPNQPQHF
CDR3 DNA: TGCAGTGCTATTAGGCAGCCCAATCAGCCCCAGCATTTT